These T cell receptor beta chains were read from a single sample in a study of shared clonotypes between healthy human individuals. Sequenced by immunoSEQ multiplex PCR; TCRdb stores in-frame clones only, minus some. The sample contains roughly 1 million clones, about three quarters of which appear only once. Sequenced: memory CD4+ T cells sorted from blood. The receptors stem from a man aged 18 to 30 in good health. Each CDR3 is given with its conserved first and last residue. Each record gives: D gene, V gene, clone size, J gene, CDR3 protein, CDR3 DNA. D genes are given only for firm matches. Some rows have no size entry. The others give once, few or many, or a class for an expanded clone.

>-|TRBV15|-|TRBJ1-5
CATSLRGGSNQPQHF
TGTGCCACCAGCCTAAGGGGAGGGAGCAATCAGCCCCAGCATTTT
>-|TRBV10-2|-|TRBJ2-7
CASSKGLDYEQYF
TGCGCCAGCAGTAAGGGACTGGACTACGAGCAGTACTTC
>-|TRBV19|-|TRBJ2-5
CASRGTQETQYF
TGTGCCAGTAGGGGAACCCAAGAGACCCAGTACTTC
>-|TRBV7-9|-|TRBJ1-1
CASSLAANTEAFF
TGTGCCAGCAGCTTAGCTGCGAACACTGAAGCTTTCTTT
>-|TRBV9|-|TRBJ1-6
CASSPPGTNNSPLHF
TGTGCCAGCAGCCCACCTGGGACAAATAATTCACCCCTCCACTTT
>TRBD2|TRBV19|-|TRBJ2-1
CASRMGGSINNEQFF
TGTGCCAGTAGGATGGGCGGGAGTATCAACAATGAGCAGTTCTTC
>-|TRBV21-1|-|TRBJ2-2
CAIPGTRPPGELFF
TGTGCCATCCCCGGGACCAGACCACCCGGGGAGCTGTTTTTT
>-|TRBV7-8|-|TRBJ2-7
CASSLGTGSSFYEQYF
TGTGCCAGCAGCTTGGGGACCGGGTCGTCCTTCTACGAGCAGTACTTC
>TRBD2|TRBV11-2|-|TRBJ2-5
CATTAGWERGTQYF
TGTGCCACGACAGCGGGGTGGGAGCGGGGGACCCAGTACTTC
>TRBD1|TRBV18|once|TRBJ1-3
CASSASRDRSSGNTIYF
TGTGCCAGCTCCGCGTCCCGGGACAGGAGCTCTGGAAACACCATATATTTT
>-|TRBV6-1|-|TRBJ1-4
CASSGGNNEKLFF
TGTGCCAGCAGTGGCGGAAATAATGAAAAACTGTTTTTT
>-|TRBV25-1|-|TRBJ1-5
CASIGDRRGNQPQHF
TGTGCCAGCATAGGGGATCGGAGGGGCAATCAGCCCCAGCATTTT
>-|TRBV19|-|TRBJ1-1
CASMDRNHLRNTEAFF
TGTGCCAGTATGGACAGAAACCATCTAAGGAACACTGAAGCTTTCTTT
>TRBD1|TRBV6-1|-|TRBJ2-7
CASSLTGATYEQYF
TGTGCCAGCAGCCTGACAGGGGCCACCTACGAGCAGTACTTC
>TRBD1|TRBV7-9|-|TRBJ2-2
CASSRSTKTGTGTGELFF
TGTGCCAGCAGCCGCTCGACCAAGACCGGGACAGGGACCGGGGAGCTGTTTTTT